This T cell receptor beta chain originates from a study of cytomegalovirus exposure and HLA in healthy donors. Only a few counts were recorded for this clone. The data were produced by immunoSEQ multiplex PCR, yet TCRdb's version contains in-frame clones alone and is incomplete. The sample has about 110,000 clones, roughly 88% seen once. V was pared by 5 bases and J by 2 bases, with 15 bases between. This CDR3 comprises 16 residues. Germline CDR1 and CDR2: KGHSH and LQKENI. This TCR was recovered from a woman younger than 35 in good health and CMV-seronegative. Sequencing was carried out using PBMCs. The chain uses TRBV18 and TRBJ2-2; TRBD2 is a possible D gene (5 bases). CDR3 residues: CASSAVEGLNTGELFF. DNA for the CDR3: TGTGCCAGCTCAGCCGTTGAGGGCCTTAACACCGGGGAGCTGTTTTTT.